This is a list of T cell receptor beta chains from one sample in a study of Ad26.COV2.S vaccination and SARS-CoV-2 variants. Method: immunoSEQ multiplex PCR; TCRdb's copy keeps in-frame clones and lacks some. The top ten clones hold approximately 1.6% of a sample with under 500,000 clones, roughly 90% of them seen once. Sequencing was performed on peripheral blood, taken in a trial of Ad26.COV2.S vaccine versus placebo. Source of these receptors: a person aged 18-65 years who received the Ad26.COV2.S COVID-19 vaccine or a placebo. The CDR3 runs from the conserved cysteine through the conserved F or W. The D gene is left open where the match is weak. The listing skips clone size in some rows; elsewhere it reads once, few, many or a size class.

>NA|TRBJ2-5|TRBV7-9|NA
TGTGCCAGCAGCTTAGGACTAGGGGACCTGTACCAAGAGACCCAGTACTTC
CASSLGLGDLYQETQYF
>TRBD1|TRBJ1-2|TRBV6-4|NA
TGTGCCAGCAGTGGGCCAGGGGGCACAAACTATGGCTACACCTTC
CASSGPGGTNYGYTF
>NA|TRBJ1-2|TRBV6-2/TRBV6-3|NA
TGTGCCAGCATCCCGGACAGTACGGGATATGGCTACACCTTC
CASIPDSTGYGYTF
>NA|TRBJ1-2|TRBV27|NA
TGTGCCAGCAGGACAGCTTCTGGTGGTGGCTACACCTTC
CASRTASGGGYTF
>NA|TRBJ1-1|TRBV6-6|NA
TGTGCCAGCAGGGCGCATCTATCCGCTGAAGCTTTCTTT
CASRAHLSAEAFF
>NA|TRBJ2-2|TRBV6-2/TRBV6-3|few
TGTGCCAGCAGTTACTCGAGGGTGGGGACCGGGGAGCTGTTTTTT
CASSYSRVGTGELFF
>TRBD2|TRBJ2-5|TRBV9|NA
TGTGCCAGCAGCCCCCCAGCGGGAAGGGAGACCCAGTACTTC
CASSPPAGRETQYF
>TRBD1|TRBJ1-2|TRBV6-5|NA
TGTGCCAGCAGTTACCTGCTCAGGGGGCGCGGAAGTGGCTACACCTTC
CASSYLLRGRGSGYTF
>NA|TRBJ1-2|TRBV30|NA
TGTGCCTGGAGTGTTAGAGGGTTATACCTATCCGGCTACACCTTC
CAWSVRGLYLSGYTF
>NA|TRBJ1-1|TRBV4-1|NA
TGCGCCAGCAGCCAAGTGATAGGAGAAGCTTTCTTT
CASSQVIGEAFF
>NA|TRBJ1-5|TRBV28|NA
TGTGCCAGCAGTTTTTCGGGACGTTACAATCAGCCCCAGCATTTT
CASSFSGRYNQPQHF
>NA|TRBJ1-5|TRBV18|NA
TGTGCCAGCTCACCTCGGGCGGAAGCAAATCAGCCCCAGCATTTT
CASSPRAEANQPQHF
>NA|TRBJ2-5|TRBV6-5|NA
TGTGCCAGCAGTTTGCATAGGGGACTCCAAGAGACCCAGTACTTC
CASSLHRGLQETQYF
>NA|TRBJ2-7|TRBV27|NA
TGTGCCAGCAGTCTGACAGGACCTTACGAGCAGTACTTC
CASSLTGPYEQYF
>NA|TRBJ1-1|TRBV2|NA
TGTGCCAGCACAGGGGAAGCTTTCTTT
CASTGEAFF
>NA|TRBJ1-6|TRBV4-1|NA
TGCGCCAGCAGCCAACACGGGTTTGGTCCAAATTCACCCCTCCACTTT
CASSQHGFGPNSPLHF
>TRBD2|TRBJ2-2|TRBV9|NA
TGTGCCAGCAGCGGGTATAGCGGGGGGGCCTCCCGGGAGCTGTTTTTT
CASSGYSGGASRELFF
>TRBD2|TRBJ2-5|TRBV6-2/TRBV6-3|NA
TGTGCCAGCAGTTACTCGGGGGGGGGACAAGAGACCCAGTACTTC
CASSYSGGGQETQYF
>NA|TRBJ1-6|TRBV4-3|NA
TGCGCCAGCAGCCCGGAAGCACCAAACAGGAGCTCCTATAATTCACCCCTCCACTTT
CASSPEAPNRSSYNSPLHF
>NA|TRBJ1-3|TRBV18|NA
TGTGCCAGCTCACCTTTCGGAGGGGTCTCTGGAAACACCATATATTTT
CASSPFGGVSGNTIYF